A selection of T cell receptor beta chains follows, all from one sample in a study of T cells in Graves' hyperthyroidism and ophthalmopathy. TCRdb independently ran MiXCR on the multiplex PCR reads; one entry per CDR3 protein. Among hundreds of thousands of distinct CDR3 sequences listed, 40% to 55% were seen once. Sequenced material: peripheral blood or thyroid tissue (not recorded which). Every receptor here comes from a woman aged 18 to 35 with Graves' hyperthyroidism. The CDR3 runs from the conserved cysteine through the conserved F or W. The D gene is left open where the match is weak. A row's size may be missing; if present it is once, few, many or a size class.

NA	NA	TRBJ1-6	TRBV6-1	TGTGCCAGCAGTCGGGAGGATTCACCCCTCCACTTT	CASSREDSPLHF
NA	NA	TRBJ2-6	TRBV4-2	TGTGCCAGCAGCCAGGTTACAGGGACCGGGGCCAACGTCCTGACTTTC	CASSQVTGTGANVLTF
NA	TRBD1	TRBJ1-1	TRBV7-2	TGCGCCAGCAGCCAGAGTACAGGGGACACTGAAGCTTTCTTT	CASSQSTGDTEAFF
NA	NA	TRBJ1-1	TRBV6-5	TGTGCCAGCAGTTACCCCGTGGGAGGGAACACTGAAGCTTTCTTT	CASSYPVGGNTEAFF
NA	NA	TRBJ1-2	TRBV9	TGTGCCAGCAGGCCCGGGGGCACCAACTATGGCTACACCTTC	CASRPGGTNYGYTF
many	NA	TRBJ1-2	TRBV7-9	TGTGCCAGCAGCTCCCGGACAGACTATGGCTACACCTTC	CASSSRTDYGYTF
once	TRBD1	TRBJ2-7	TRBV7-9	TGTGCCAGCAGCCGGACAGGCATGAGCTCCTACGAGCAGTACTTC	CASSRTGMSSYEQYF
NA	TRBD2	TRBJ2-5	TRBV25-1	TGTGCCAGCAGTGAACGGGGGACTAGCCTGGAGACCCAGTACTTC	CASSERGTSLETQYF
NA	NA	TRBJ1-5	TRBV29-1	TGCAGCGCCGAGGGGGGGCAGCCCCAGCATTTT	CSAEGGQPQHF
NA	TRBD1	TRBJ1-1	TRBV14	TGTGCCAGCAGCCACGGACAGGGTGGTGAAGCTTTCTTT	CASSHGQGGEAFF
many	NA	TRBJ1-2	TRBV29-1	TGCAGCGTTACCGACAGCCTCATTTATGGCTACACCTTC	CSVTDSLIYGYTF
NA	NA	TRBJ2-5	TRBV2	TGTGCCAGCAGAGGGACTGGCGGGATTGACCAAGAGACCCAGTGCTTC	CASRGTGGIDQETQCF
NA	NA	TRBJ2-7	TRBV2	TGTGCCAGCAGTGAAGCACCGGGAGCCAGTTACGAGCAGTACTTC	CASSEAPGASYEQYF
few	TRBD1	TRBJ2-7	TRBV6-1	TGTGCCAGCACCGAAGGAGGGACAGGGGTTTCAAACGAGCAGTACTTC	CASTEGGTGVSNEQYF
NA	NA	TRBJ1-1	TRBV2	TGTGCCAGCAGTGAAGGGGTCCAGGCCAGCCTGAACACTGAAGCTTTCTTT	CASSEGVQASLNTEAFF
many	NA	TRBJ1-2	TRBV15	TGTGCCACCAGCACAACCCAGGCCTTGGAGAGCTACACCTTC	CATSTTQALESYTF
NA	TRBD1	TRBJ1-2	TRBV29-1	TGCAGCGGTTTATTCGGGACAGGGTTCTATGGCTACACCTTC	CSGLFGTGFYGYTF
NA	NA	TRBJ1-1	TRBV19	TGTGCCAGTAGTATATCCCCAAGGAACACTGAAGCTTTCTTT	CASSISPRNTEAFF
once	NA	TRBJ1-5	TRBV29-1	TGCAGCGTTGCGCAGCGATACAATCAGCCCCAGGATTTT	CSVAQRYNQPQDF
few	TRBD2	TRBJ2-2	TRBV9	TGTGCCAGCAGCGCGACTAGCGGCACGAACACCGGGGAGCTGTTTTTT	CASSATSGTNTGELFF
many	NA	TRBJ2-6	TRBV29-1	TGCAGCGTTGAAGAATATGGAGGGGCTGGGGCCAACGTCCTGACTTTC	CSVEEYGGAGANVLTF
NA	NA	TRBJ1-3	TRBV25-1	TGTGCCAGCAGTCCGCGGGGACCCCGCTCTGGAAACACCATATATTTT	CASSPRGPRSGNTIYF
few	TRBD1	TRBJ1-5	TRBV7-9	TGTGCCAGCAGCCGGACAGGTCCCAGCCAGCCCCAGCATTTT	CASSRTGPSQPQHF
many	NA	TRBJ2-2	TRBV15	TGTGCCACCAGCAGAGAACAGGGAGTGATCGGGGAGCTGTTTTTT	CATSREQGVIGELFF
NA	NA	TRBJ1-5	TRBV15	TGTGCCACCAGCAGCTTGGGGCAGGCGGCTGATCAGCCCCAGCATTTT	CATSSLGQAADQPQHF
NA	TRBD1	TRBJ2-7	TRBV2	TGTGCCAGCAGTGGAGCAGGGGGTCTCCACGAGCAGTACTTC	CASSGAGGLHEQYF
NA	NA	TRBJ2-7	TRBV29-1	TGCAGCTTAGGCGGTGACGAGCAGTACTTC	CSLGGDEQYF
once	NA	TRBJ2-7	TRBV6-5	TGTGCCAGCAGTTTGGAGGGCAGGGGGGCCTACGAGCAGTACTTC	CASSLEGRGAYEQYF
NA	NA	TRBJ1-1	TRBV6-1	TGTGCCGGCAGTCACGCGGACAGAGCCTACACTGAAGCTTTCTTT	CAGSHADRAYTEAFF